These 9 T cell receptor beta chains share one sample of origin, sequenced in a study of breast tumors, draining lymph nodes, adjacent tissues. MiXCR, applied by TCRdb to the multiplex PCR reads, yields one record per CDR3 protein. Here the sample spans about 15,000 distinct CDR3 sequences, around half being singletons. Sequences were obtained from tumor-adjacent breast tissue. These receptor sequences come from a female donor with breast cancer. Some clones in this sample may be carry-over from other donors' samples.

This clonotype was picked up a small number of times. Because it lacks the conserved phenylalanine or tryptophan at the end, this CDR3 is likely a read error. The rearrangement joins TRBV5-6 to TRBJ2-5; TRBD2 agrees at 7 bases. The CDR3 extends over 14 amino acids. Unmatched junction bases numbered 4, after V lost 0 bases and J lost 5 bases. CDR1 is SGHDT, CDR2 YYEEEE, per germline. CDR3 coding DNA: TGTGCCAGCAGCTTGGTTGGCGGGAGCGAGACCCAGTACTCC. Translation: CASSLVGGSETQYS.

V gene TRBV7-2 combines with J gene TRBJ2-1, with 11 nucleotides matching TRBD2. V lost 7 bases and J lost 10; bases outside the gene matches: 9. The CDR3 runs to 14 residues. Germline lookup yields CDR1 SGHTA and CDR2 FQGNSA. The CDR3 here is CASTELAGVDEQFF. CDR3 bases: TGTGCCAGCACCGAACTAGCGGGAGTTGACGAGCAGTTCTTC. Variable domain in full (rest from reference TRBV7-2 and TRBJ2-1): GAGVSQSPSNKVTEKGKDVELRCDPISGHTALYWYRQSLGQGLEFLIYFQGNSAPDKSGLPSDRFSAERTGGSVSTLTIQRTQQEDSAVYLCASTELAGVDEQFFGPGTRLTVL.

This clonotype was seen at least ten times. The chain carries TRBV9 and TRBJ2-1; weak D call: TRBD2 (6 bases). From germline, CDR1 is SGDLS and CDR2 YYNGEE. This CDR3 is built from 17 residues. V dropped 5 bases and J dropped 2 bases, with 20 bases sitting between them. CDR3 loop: CASRPEPEGPAYNEQFF. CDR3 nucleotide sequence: TGTGCCAGCAGACCAGAACCGGAGGGACCCGCCTACAATGAGCAGTTCTTC. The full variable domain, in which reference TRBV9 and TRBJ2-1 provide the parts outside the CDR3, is DSGVTQTPKHLITATGQRVTLRCSPRSGDLSVYWYQQSLDQGLQFLIQYYNGEERAKGNILERFSAQQFPDLHSELNLSSLELGDSALYFCASRPEPEGPAYNEQFFGPGTRLTVL.

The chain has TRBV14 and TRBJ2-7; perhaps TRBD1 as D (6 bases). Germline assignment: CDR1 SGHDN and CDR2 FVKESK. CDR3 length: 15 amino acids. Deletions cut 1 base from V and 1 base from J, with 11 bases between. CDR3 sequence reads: CASSQGQADSYEQYF. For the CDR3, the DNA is TGTGCCAGCAGCCAAGGACAGGCGGATTCCTACGAGCAGTACTTC.

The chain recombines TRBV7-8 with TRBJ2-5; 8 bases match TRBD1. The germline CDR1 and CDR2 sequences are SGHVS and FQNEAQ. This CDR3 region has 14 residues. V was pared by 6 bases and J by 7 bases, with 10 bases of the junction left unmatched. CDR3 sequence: CASRPGTGRVTQYF. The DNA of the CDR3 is TGTGCCAGCAGACCCGGGACAGGCCGTGTGACCCAGTACTTC. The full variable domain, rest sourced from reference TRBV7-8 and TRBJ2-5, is GAGVSQSPRYKVAKRGQDVALRCDPISGHVSLFWYQQALGQGPEFLTYFQNEAQLDKSGLPSDRFFAERPEGSVSTLKIQRTQQEDSAVYLCASRPGTGRVTQYFGPGTRLLVL.

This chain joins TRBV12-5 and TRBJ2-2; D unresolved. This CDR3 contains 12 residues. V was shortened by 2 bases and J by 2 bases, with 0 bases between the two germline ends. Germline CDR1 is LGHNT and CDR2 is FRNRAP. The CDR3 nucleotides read TGTGCTAGTGGTTTGAACACCGGGGAGCTGTTTTTT. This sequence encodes CASGLNTGELFF.

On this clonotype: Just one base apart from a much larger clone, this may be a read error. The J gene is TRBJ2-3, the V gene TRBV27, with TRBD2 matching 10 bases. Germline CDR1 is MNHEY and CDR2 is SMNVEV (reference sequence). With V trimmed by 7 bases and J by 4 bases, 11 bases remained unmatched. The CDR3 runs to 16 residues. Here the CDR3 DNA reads TGTGCCAGCAATAGGAGACTAGCGGGTCTGGCAGATACGCAGTATTTT. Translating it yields CASNRRLAGLADTQYF.

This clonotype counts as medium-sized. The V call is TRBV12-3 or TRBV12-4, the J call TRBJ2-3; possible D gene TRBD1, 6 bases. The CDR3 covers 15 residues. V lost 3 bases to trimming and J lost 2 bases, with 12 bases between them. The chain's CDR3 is CASSLDSTHTDTQYF. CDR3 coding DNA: TGTGCCAGCAGTTTGGACAGTACGCACACAGATACGCAGTATTTT.

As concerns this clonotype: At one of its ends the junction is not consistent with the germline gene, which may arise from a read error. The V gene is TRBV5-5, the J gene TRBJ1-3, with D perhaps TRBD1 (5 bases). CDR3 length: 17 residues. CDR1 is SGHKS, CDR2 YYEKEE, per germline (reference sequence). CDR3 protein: CATGVRFGGRTGNAIYF. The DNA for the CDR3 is TGTGCCACCGGCGTCCGTTTCGGGGGTAGGACTGGAAACGCCATATATTTT.